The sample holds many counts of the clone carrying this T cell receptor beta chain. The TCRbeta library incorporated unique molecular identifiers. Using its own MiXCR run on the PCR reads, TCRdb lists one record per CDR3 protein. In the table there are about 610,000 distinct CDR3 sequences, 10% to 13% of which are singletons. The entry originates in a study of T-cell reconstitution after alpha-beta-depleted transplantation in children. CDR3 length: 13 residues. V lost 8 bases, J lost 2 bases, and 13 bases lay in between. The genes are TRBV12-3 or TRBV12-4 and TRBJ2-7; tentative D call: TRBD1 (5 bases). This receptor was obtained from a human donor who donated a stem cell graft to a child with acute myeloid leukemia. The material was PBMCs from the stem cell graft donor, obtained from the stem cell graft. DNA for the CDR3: TGTGCCAGCCTCTGGGGCGTTACCTACGAGCAGTACTTC. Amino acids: CASLWGVTYEQYF.